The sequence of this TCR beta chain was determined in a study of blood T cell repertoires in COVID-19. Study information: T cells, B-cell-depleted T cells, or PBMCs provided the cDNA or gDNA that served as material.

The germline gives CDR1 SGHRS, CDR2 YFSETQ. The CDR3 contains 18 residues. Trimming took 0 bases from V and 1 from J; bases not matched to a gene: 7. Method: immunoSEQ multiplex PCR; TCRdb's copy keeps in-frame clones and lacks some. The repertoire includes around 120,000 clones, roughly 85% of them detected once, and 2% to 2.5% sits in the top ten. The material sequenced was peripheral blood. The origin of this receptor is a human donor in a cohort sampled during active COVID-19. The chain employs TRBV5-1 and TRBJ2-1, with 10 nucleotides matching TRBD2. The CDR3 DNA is TGCGCCAGCAGCTTGGCCCCAGGACTAGCGGCGTCCTACAATGAGCAGTTCTTC. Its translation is CASSLAPGLAASYNEQFF.